The T cell receptor (beta chain) described here comes from a study of cytomegalovirus exposure and HLA in healthy donors. Study-wide results and limits: Most TCRs appeared rarely, but some public TCRs recurred in many donors. With later analysis, a missense DCLRE1C variant became linked to TCR beta V- and J-gene trimming.

V lost 5 bases, J lost 4 bases, and 11 bases lay in between. The CDR3 runs 13 residues. The germline V gene has CDR1 SGHTA and CDR2 FQGTGA. For this clone: Its antigen is not known.

This PCR relied on a set of 60 Vbeta primers and 13 Jbeta primers. TCRdb's table, derived via immunoSEQ multiplex PCR, lists solely in-frame clones and lacks some. The sample consists of 150,000 to 200,000 clones, around 80% of them appearing once. Sequenced input: PBMCs. The chain uses TRBV7-3 and TRBJ2-5, with TRBD2 as a possible D gene (6 bases). The sequence was obtained from a man aged 35-49 years in good health and CMV-seronegative. CDR3 DNA: TGTGCCAGCAGCCCGTTCGGGGGAGAGACCCAGTACTTC. Its translation is CASSPFGGETQYF.